Below are 5 T cell receptor beta chains sequenced from a single sample in a study of molecular identifiers for immune sequencing clone quantification. From the PCR reads, TCRdb called clonotypes with MiXCR, one entry per CDR3 protein. In the table there are about 320,000 distinct CDR3 sequences, roughly 24% of which are singletons. Sequencing was done on a sample of naive CD8+ T cells from blood, with Jurkat cell RNA spiked in. Subset in this sample: FACS-sorted CD8+CD4-CCR7+CD45RA+ naive T cells. The receptors shown here come from a human donor in good health. Some libraries in this study had Jurkat cell RNA spiked in.

This clonotype was observed a handful of times. The V and J genes are TRBV3-1 and TRBJ1-2, with D possibly matching TRBD1 (5 bases). CDR1 is LGHDT, CDR2 YNNKEL, per germline (reference sequence). The CDR3 consists of 14 residues. Trimming took 2 bases from V and 2 from J, leaving 9 bases between them. The CDR3 sequence: CASSQFAGNYGYTF. CDR3 in DNA: TGTGCCAGCAGCCAATTCGCAGGGAACTATGGCTACACCTTC.

This clonotype was observed a few times. J is TRBJ1-1 and V is TRBV7-9, with unresolved D. The length of the CDR3 is 13 residues. Germline-derived CDR1 and CDR2 are SEHNR and FQNEAQ (reference sequence). The V gene lost 1 base and the J gene lost 7 bases, with 10 bases spanning the gap. The CDR3: CASSLDPRGEAFF. CDR3 DNA sequence: TGTGCCAGCAGCTTAGACCCGAGAGGTGAAGCTTTCTTT.

As to this clonotype: At one of its ends the junction is not consistent with the germline gene, which may arise from a read error. The V call is TRBV30, the J call TRBJ1-2; 9 bases align to TRBD1. This CDR3 contains 13 residues. Germline V gives CDR1 GTSNPN, CDR2 SVGIG (reference sequence). DNA of the CDR3: TGTGCCTTGAGTATGACAGGGGGGGATGGCTACACCTTC. This encodes CALSMTGGDGYTF.

In this sample, this clonotype turned up many times. The rearrangement links TRBV7-9 to TRBJ2-3; D call uncertain. The germline V gene encodes CDR1 SEHNR and CDR2 FQNEAQ (reference sequence). Trimming pared 6 bases from V and 2 bases from J, leaving 9 bases between. The CDR3 has 13 residues. The CDR3: CASRLGFTDTQYF. For the CDR3, the DNA is TGTGCCAGCAGGCTCGGCTTCACAGATACGCAGTATTTT.

This clonotype was detected many times. The gene calls are TRBV15 and TRBJ1-5, with D perhaps TRBD1 (6 bases). The germline V gene encodes CDR1 LNHNV and CDR2 YYDKDF (reference sequence). The CDR3 covers 15 residues. The V and J ends lost 5 bases and 4 bases respectively, with 15 bases between them. The CDR3 here is CATSENRAGNQPQHF. DNA for the CDR3: TGTGCCACCAGCGAAAACAGGGCCGGTAATCAGCCCCAGCATTTT.